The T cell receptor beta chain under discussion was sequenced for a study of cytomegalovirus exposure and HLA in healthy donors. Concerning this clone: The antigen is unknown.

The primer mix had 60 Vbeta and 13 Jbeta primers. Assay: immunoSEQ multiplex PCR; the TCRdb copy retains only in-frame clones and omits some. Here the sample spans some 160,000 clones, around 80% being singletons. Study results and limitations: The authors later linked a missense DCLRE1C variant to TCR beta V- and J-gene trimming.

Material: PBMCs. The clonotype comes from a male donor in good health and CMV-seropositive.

This CDR3 reads CAWGLGNNYGYTF. The CDR3 bases are TGTGCCTGGGGACTTGGGAACAACTATGGCTACACCTTC. The chain couples TRBV30 to TRBJ1-2; D gene unclear. The germline gives CDR1 GTSNPN, CDR2 SVGIG (reference sequence). V gave up 5 bases and J gave up 2 bases, with 12 bases separating them. The CDR3 runs to 13 residues.